These T cell receptor beta chains were read from a single sample in a study of human T cells and chemical hapten exposure. TCRdb used MiXCR to reprocess the RACE reads, holding one entry per CDR3 protein. The sample includes around 260,000 distinct CDR3 sequences, about 9% of them seen just once. The source was whole blood, collected in connection with sensitization to the hapten diphenylcyclopropenone (DPC). Receptor source: a woman between 35 and 50 years old with alopecia areata. Some clones in this sample may be carry-over from other donors' samples. Each CDR3 is given with its conserved first and last residue. The D gene is left open where the match is weak. Some rows have no size entry. The others give once, few or many, or a class for an expanded clone.

length,D,V,size,J,CDR3,DNA
15,TRBD2,TRBV7-9,-,TRBJ2-5,CASSSPGTSGTSQYF,TGTGCCAGCAGCTCGCCCGGGACTAGCGGGACGTCCCAGTACTTC
18,TRBD2,TRBV27,few,TRBJ2-7,CASSLVGGPTLSSYEQYF,TGTGCCAGCAGTTTAGTGGGAGGGCCCACGCTCAGCTCCTACGAGCAGTACTTC
14,-,TRBV29-1,many,TRBJ2-2,CSVGFQVNTGELFF,TGCAGCGTTGGGTTCCAGGTTAACACCGGGGAGCTGTTTTTT
15,TRBD1,TRBV2,-,TRBJ2-3,CASRAGQGRTDTQYF,TGTGCCAGCAGGGCCGGACAGGGGCGCACAGATACGCAGTATTTT
17,-,TRBV11-2,many,TRBJ2-5,CASSLGARAGSGETQYF,TGTGCCAGCAGCTTAGGCGCCCGAGCTGGGTCGGGAGAGACCCAGTACTTC
12,-,TRBV9,many,TRBJ2-3,CASSESTDTQYF,TGTGCCAGCAGCGAGAGCACAGATACGCAGTATTTT
15,-,TRBV6-1,-,TRBJ1-1,CASSINSQGGTEAFF,TGTGCCAGCAGTATTAATTCCCAGGGAGGCACTGAAGCTTTCTTT
14,-,TRBV7-2,-,TRBJ1-3,CASSLGRGGNTIYF,TGTGCCAGCAGCTTAGGCAGGGGAGGAAACACCATATATTTT
14,-,TRBV20-1,-,TRBJ1-1,CSARAATVNTEAFF,TGCAGTGCTAGGGCAGCGACGGTGAACACTGAAGCTTTCTTT
16,-,TRBV7-6,-,TRBJ1-5,CASSLEGIQGNQPQHF,TGTGCCAGCAGCTTAGAGGGAATTCAGGGCAATCAGCCCCAGCATTTT
13,TRBD2,TRBV2,few,TRBJ2-1,CASGLAGINEQFF,TGTGCCAGCGGGCTAGCGGGAATCAATGAGCAGTTCTTC
16,-,TRBV6-5,-,TRBJ2-7,CASSYSAGAGAVEQYF,TGTGCCAGCAGTTACTCGGCAGGGGCAGGGGCGGTAGAGCAGTACTTC
16,TRBD1,TRBV5-5,few,TRBJ2-4,CASSTGQGRAKNIQYF,TGTGCCAGCAGCACGGGACAGGGTCGTGCCAAAAACATTCAGTACTTC
18,TRBD1,TRBV6-5,few,TRBJ1-6,CASSYSQGASSYNSPLHF,TGTGCCAGCAGTTACTCCCAGGGGGCGAGCTCCTATAATTCACCCCTCCACTTT
14,-,TRBV29-1,many,TRBJ2-1,CSVETGSSYNEQFF,TGCAGCGTTGAAACCGGGAGCTCCTACAATGAGCAGTTCTTC
11,-,TRBV12-3/TRBV12-4,-,TRBJ2-1,CASSLGQRQFF,TGTGCCAGCAGTTTAGGACAGAGGCAGTTCTTC
17,-,TRBV6-5,many,TRBJ2-3,CASSRTGAVLSTDTQYF,TGTGCCAGCAGTCGGACGGGAGCGGTCCTTAGCACAGATACGCAGTATTTT
12,-,TRBV5-1,few,TRBJ2-5,CASNPFTGTQYF,TGCGCCAGCAACCCTTTCACCGGGACCCAGTACTTC
14,-,TRBV2,few,TRBJ1-5,CASSEQFLNQPQHF,TGTGCCAGCAGTGAACAGTTTCTTAATCAGCCCCAGCATTTT
19,-,TRBV6-5,few,TRBJ2-1,CASSRFGPKLAQGYNEQFF,TGTGCCAGCAGCCGCTTTGGGCCCAAACTAGCCCAGGGGTACAATGAGCAGTTCTTC
16,TRBD2,TRBV4-2,many,TRBJ2-5,CASSLGSGRQGETQYF,TGTGCCAGCAGCCTAGGGAGCGGGAGGCAAGGAGAGACCCAGTACTTC
15,-,TRBV5-6,-,TRBJ2-3,CASSLGPTSTDTQYF,TGTGCCAGCAGCTTGGGGCCGACTAGCACAGATACGCAGTATTTT
14,-,TRBV7-9,few,TRBJ1-4,CASSRTSSGEKLFF,TGTGCCAGCAGCCGGACTTCCTCCGGGGAAAAACTGTTTTTT
12,TRBD1,TRBV6-2/TRBV6-3,-,TRBJ1-2,CASSSNDRAHTF,TGTGCCAGCAGTTCCAACGACAGGGCGCACACCTTC
17,-,TRBV5-1,-,TRBJ2-6,CASSLGQPTSGANVLTF,TGCGCCAGCAGCTTGGGACAGCCAACCTCTGGGGCCAACGTCCTGACTTTC
14,-,TRBV20-1,many,TRBJ2-7,CSARDPGNSYEQYF,TGCAGTGCTAGAGATCCTGGAAACTCCTACGAGCAGTACTTC
15,-,TRBV6-5,-,TRBJ1-1,CASSYSTGTNTEAFF,TGTGCCAGCAGTTACTCAACAGGGACGAACACTGAAGCTTTCTTT
15,TRBD1,TRBV20-1,few,TRBJ1-2,CSASTGSGVNYGYTF,TGCAGTGCTTCGACAGGGTCGGGGGTTAACTATGGCTACACCTTC
15,TRBD1,TRBV5-6,-,TRBJ1-1,CASSDLQGARTEAFF,TGTGCCAGCAGTGACTTACAGGGGGCGCGCACTGAAGCTTTCTTT
16,TRBD1,TRBV6-5,few,TRBJ1-1,CASSRDGTGQGTEAFF,TGTGCCAGCAGTCGAGACGGGACAGGGCAGGGCACTGAAGCTTTCTTT
13,-,TRBV7-9,few,TRBJ2-5,CASSLLGKETQYF,TGTGCCAGCAGCTTACTTGGGAAGGAGACCCAGTACTTC
13,-,TRBV6-1,-,TRBJ2-5,CASVPGASGTQYF,TGTGCCAGCGTCCCCGGGGCCTCGGGGACCCAGTACTTC
15,TRBD2,TRBV5-1,few,TRBJ2-1,CASTPSGNSYNEQFF,TGCGCCAGCACCCCCAGCGGGAACTCCTACAATGAGCAGTTCTTC
14,-,TRBV5-6,many,TRBJ2-5,CASSLSTGLETQYF,TGTGCCAGCAGCTTGTCTACGGGGCTCGAGACCCAGTACTTC
14,TRBD2,TRBV9,-,TRBJ2-7,CASSSGTSGDEQYF,TGTGCCAGCAGCTCGGGGACTAGCGGCGACGAGCAGTACTTC
16,-,TRBV28,-,TRBJ2-6,CASSLHSGTGANVLTF,TGTGCCAGCAGTTTACATTCAGGGACTGGGGCCAACGTCCTGACTTTC
14,TRBD1,TRBV6-6,few,TRBJ1-2,CASSYQDRNYGYTF,TGTGCCAGCAGTTACCAGGACAGGAACTATGGCTACACCTTC
15,-,TRBV29-1,-,TRBJ2-1,CSVSGQSSSYNEQFF,TGCAGCGTGAGTGGACAGTCGAGCTCCTACAATGAGCAGTTCTTC
15,TRBD2,TRBV20-1,many,TRBJ2-7,CSARTSGITSYEQYF,TGCAGTGCTAGGACTAGCGGGATTACCTCCTACGAGCAGTACTTC
15,-,TRBV20-1,-,TRBJ2-7,CSASPRGRLSYEQYF,TGCAGTGCTAGCCCCAGAGGCAGGCTGTCCTACGAGCAGTACTTC
15,-,TRBV4-3,-,TRBJ2-4,CASSQEPSGKNIQYF,TGCGCCAGCAGCCAAGAGCCCAGCGGGAAAAACATTCAGTACTTC
15,TRBD1,TRBV6-5,-,TRBJ1-4,CASRLQGATNEKLFF,TGTGCCAGCAGACTACAGGGGGCGACTAATGAAAAACTGTTTTTT
16,-,TRBV7-3,few,TRBJ2-2,CASQSPGSRGTGELFF,TGTGCCAGTCAGTCCCCCGGGAGCCGGGGAACCGGGGAGCTGTTTTTT
13,-,TRBV20-1,few,TRBJ1-2,CSARERAPDGYTF,TGCAGTGCTAGAGAAAGGGCCCCGGATGGCTACACCTTC
16,-,TRBV27,few,TRBJ2-4,CASRGPKPLAKNIQYF,TGTGCCAGCAGGGGCCCGAAACCTTTAGCCAAAAACATTCAGTACTTC
13,TRBD2,TRBV12-3/TRBV12-4,many,TRBJ2-1,CASRPLAGGHMFF,TGTGCCAGCAGACCCTTAGCGGGAGGGCATATGTTCTTC
17,-,TRBV5-5,many,TRBJ1-4,CASSLVGALATNEKLFF,TGTGCCAGCAGCTTGGTAGGGGCTTTAGCAACTAATGAAAAACTGTTTTTT
15,-,TRBV7-9,many,TRBJ2-7,CASSLDGRWTYEQYF,TGTGCCAGCAGCTTAGACGGTCGGTGGACCTACGAGCAGTACTTC
14,-,TRBV7-8,-,TRBJ2-2,CASSREINTGELFF,TGTGCCAGCAGCCGGGAGATAAACACCGGGGAGCTGTTTTTT
15,-,TRBV4-1,few,TRBJ2-5,CASSQAFPGQETQYF,TGCGCCAGCAGCCAAGCTTTTCCGGGGCAAGAGACCCAGTACTTC
18,-,TRBV7-9,-,TRBJ2-2,CASSRKDSLSPNTGELFF,TGTGCCAGCAGCCGCAAGGACAGCTTATCTCCGAACACCGGGGAGCTGTTTTTT
14,-,TRBV7-9,few,TRBJ2-7,CASSRRDRTYEQYF,TGTGCCAGCAGCAGGCGGGACAGAACCTACGAGCAGTACTTC
15,-,TRBV3-1,-,TRBJ2-5,CASSQAQVLKETQYF,TGTGCCAGCAGCCAAGCCCAGGTCCTGAAGGAGACCCAGTACTTC
13,-,TRBV6-5,-,TRBJ2-7,CASSYRADYEQYF,TGTGCCAGCAGTTACAGGGCGGACTACGAGCAGTACTTC